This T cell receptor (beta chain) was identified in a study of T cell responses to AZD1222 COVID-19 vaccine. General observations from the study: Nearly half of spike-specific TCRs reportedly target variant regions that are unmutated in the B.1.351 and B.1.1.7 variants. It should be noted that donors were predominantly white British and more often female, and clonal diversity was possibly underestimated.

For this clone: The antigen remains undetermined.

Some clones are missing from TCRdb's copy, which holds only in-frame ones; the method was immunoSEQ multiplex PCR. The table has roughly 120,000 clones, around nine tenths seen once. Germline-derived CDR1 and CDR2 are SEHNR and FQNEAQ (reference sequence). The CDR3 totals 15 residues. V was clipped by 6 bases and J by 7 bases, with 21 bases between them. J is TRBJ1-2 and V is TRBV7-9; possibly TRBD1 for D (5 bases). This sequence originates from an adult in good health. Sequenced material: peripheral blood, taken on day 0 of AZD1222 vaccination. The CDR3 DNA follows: TGTGCCAGCAGTTACTGGGGGGATCCGGGAGGTGGCTACACCTTC. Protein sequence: CASSYWGDPGGGYTF.